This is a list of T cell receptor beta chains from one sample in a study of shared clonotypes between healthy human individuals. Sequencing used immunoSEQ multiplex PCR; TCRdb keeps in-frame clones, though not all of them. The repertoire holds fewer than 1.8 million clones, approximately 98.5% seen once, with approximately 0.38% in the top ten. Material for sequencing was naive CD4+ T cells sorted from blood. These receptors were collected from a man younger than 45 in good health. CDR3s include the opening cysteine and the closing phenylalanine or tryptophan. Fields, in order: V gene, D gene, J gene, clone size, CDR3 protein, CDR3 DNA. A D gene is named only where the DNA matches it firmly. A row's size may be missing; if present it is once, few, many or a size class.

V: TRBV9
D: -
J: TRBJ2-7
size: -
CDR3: CASSVTGSYEQYF
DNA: TGTGCCAGCAGCGTAACAGGCTCCTACGAGCAGTACTTC

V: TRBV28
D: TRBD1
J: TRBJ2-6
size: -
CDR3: CASISRGRGNSGANVLTF
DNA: TGTGCCAGCATCTCCCGGGGCAGGGGGAACTCTGGGGCCAACGTCCTGACTTTC

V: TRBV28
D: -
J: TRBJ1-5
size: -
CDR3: CASSPHPGGNQPQHF
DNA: TGTGCCAGCAGCCCCCATCCCGGGGGCAATCAGCCCCAGCATTTT

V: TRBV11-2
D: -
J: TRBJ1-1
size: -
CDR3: CASSFGLTQAFF
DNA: TGTGCCAGCAGCTTCGGACTAACCCAGGCTTTCTTT

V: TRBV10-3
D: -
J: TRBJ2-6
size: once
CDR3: CAISLQKPSSGANVLTF
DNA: TGTGCCATAAGCCTGCAAAAACCCTCCTCTGGGGCCAACGTCCTGACTTTC

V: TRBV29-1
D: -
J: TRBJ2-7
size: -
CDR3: CSVVRSPYEQYF
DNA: TGCAGCGTTGTGCGGAGTCCCTACGAGCAGTACTTC

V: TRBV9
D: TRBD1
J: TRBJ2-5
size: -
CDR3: CASSVWCLGTGGQETQYF
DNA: TGTGCCAGCAGCGTATGGTGTTTAGGGACAGGGGGCCAAGAGACCCAGTACTTC

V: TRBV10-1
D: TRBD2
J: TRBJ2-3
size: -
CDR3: CASSRLAATDTQYF
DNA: TGCGCCAGCAGTAGGCTAGCGGCCACAGATACGCAGTATTTT

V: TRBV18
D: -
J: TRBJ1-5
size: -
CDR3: CASSPSTGRGDQPQHF
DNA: TGTGCCAGCTCACCATCGACAGGTCGAGGGGATCAGCCCCAGCATTTT

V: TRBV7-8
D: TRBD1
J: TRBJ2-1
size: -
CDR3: CASRQTGTGAINEQFF
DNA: TGTGCCAGCAGACAGACAGGGACAGGAGCCATCAATGAGCAGTTCTTC

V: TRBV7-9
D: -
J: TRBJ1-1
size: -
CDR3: CASRAVGDTEAFF
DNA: TGTGCCAGCAGGGCCGTGGGGGACACTGAAGCTTTCTTT

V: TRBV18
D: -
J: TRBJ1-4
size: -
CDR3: CASSSGASGEKLFF
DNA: TGTGCCAGCTCCTCGGGCGCCTCCGGGGAAAAACTGTTTTTT

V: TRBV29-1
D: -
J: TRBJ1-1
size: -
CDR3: CSVEVVGTTEAFF
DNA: TGCAGCGTTGAAGTTGTAGGTACGACTGAAGCTTTCTTT

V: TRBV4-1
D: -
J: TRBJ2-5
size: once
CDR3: CASSQGRTEQETQYF
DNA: TGCGCCAGCAGCCAAGGTCGGACGGAACAAGAGACCCAGTACTTC

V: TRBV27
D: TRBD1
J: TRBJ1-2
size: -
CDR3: CASSTTGTGNYGYTF
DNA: TGTGCCAGCAGTACTACCGGGACAGGGAACTATGGCTACACCTTC

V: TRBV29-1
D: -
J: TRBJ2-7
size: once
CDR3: CSVEHSYEQYF
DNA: TGCAGCGTTGAACACTCCTACGAGCAGTACTTC

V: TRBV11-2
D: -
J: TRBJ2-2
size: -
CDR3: CASSLVYAGELFF
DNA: TGTGCCAGCAGCTTAGTGTACGCCGGGGAGCTGTTTTTT

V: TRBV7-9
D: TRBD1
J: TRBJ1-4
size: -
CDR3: CASSSRGLNEKLFF
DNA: TGTGCCAGCAGCTCCAGGGGGCTTAATGAAAAACTGTTTTTT

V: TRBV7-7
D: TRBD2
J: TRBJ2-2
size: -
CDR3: CASSYSGTTTGELFF
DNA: TGTGCTAGCAGCTACTCCGGGACTACCACCGGGGAGCTGTTTTTT

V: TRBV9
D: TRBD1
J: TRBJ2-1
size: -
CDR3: CASNPGQGRNEQFF
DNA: TGTGCCAGCAATCCGGGACAGGGGAGGAATGAGCAGTTCTTC

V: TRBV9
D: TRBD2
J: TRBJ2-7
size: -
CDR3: CASSVRGLAGEQYF
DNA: TGTGCCAGCAGCGTCAGAGGACTAGCAGGCGAGCAGTACTTC

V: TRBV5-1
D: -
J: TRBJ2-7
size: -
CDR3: CASSVTVQTYEQYF
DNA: TGCGCCAGCAGCGTGACAGTACAAACCTACGAGCAGTACTTC

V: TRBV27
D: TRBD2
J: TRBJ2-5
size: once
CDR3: CASSLRGWQSRSGRETQYF
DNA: TGTGCCAGCAGTTTGAGGGGGTGGCAGTCCCGTAGCGGGAGGGAGACCCAGTACTTC

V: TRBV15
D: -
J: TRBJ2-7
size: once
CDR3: CATSRVGGYEQYF
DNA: TGTGCCACCAGCAGAGTAGGGGGCTACGAGCAGTACTTC

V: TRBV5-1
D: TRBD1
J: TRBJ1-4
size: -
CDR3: CASSSGQGNEKLFF
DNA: TGCGCCAGCAGCAGCGGACAGGGCAATGAAAAACTGTTTTTT

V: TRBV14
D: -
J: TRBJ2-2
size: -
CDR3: CASSQLSSRTGELFF
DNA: TGTGCCAGCAGCCAACTCAGCAGCCGCACCGGGGAGCTGTTTTTT

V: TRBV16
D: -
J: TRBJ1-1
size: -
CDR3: CASSQSEGGGTEAFF
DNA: TGTGCCAGCAGCCAATCAGAAGGTGGAGGAACTGAAGCTTTCTTT

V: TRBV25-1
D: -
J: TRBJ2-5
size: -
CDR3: CASSESVLQETQYF
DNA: TGTGCCAGCAGTGAATCCGTACTCCAAGAGACCCAGTACTTC

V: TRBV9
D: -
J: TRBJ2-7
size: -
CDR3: CASSRDGSAYEQYF
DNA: TGTGCCAGCAGCCGGGACGGATCAGCCTACGAGCAGTACTTC

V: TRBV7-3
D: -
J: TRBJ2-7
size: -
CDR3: CASSSPGREQYF
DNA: TGTGCCAGCAGCTCTCCGGGTAGGGAGCAGTACTTC

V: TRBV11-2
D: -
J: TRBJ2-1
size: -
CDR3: CASSSGTNNEQFF
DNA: TGTGCCAGCAGCTCCGGGACCAACAATGAGCAGTTCTTC

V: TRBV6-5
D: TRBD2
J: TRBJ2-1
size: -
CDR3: CASRSSGGFYNEQFF
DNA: TGTGCCAGCAGAAGTAGCGGGGGATTCTACAATGAGCAGTTCTTC

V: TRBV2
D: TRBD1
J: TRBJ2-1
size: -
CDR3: CASSELRGNEQFF
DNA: TGTGCCAGCAGTGAACTCAGGGGGAATGAGCAGTTCTTC

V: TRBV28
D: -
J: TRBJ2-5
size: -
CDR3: CASSLVAQETQYF
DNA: TGTGCCAGCAGTTTAGTCGCCCAAGAGACCCAGTACTTC

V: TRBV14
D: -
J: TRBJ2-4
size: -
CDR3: CASSQVPAGQLAKNIQYF
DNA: TGTGCCAGCAGCCAAGTGCCCGCTGGACAGTTAGCCAAAAACATTCAGTACTTC

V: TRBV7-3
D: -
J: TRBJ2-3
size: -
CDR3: CASSLSRDGGDTQYF
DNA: TGTGCCAGCAGCTTAAGCAGGGATGGGGGAGATACGCAGTATTTT

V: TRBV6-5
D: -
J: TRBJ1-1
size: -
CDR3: CASSYSLAGDTEAFF
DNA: TGTGCCAGCAGTTACTCGCTCGCAGGGGACACTGAAGCTTTCTTT

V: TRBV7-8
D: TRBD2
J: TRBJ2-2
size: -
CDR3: CASSLAQIAGANTGELFF
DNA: TGTGCCAGCAGCTTAGCTCAAATAGCGGGAGCGAACACCGGGGAGCTGTTTTTT

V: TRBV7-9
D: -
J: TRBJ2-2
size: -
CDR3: CASSFYRDIQGGELFF
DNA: TGTGCCAGCAGCTTCTATCGGGACATCCAAGGCGGGGAGCTGTTTTTT

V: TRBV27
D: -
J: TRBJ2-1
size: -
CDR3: CASSLSQGNEQFF
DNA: TGTGCCAGCAGTTTGAGTCAGGGCAATGAGCAGTTCTTC

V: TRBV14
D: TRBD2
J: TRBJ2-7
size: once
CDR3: CASSRGRGESHEQYF
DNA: TGTGCCAGCAGCCGGGGGAGGGGAGAGTCCCACGAGCAGTACTTC

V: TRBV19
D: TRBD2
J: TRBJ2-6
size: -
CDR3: CASSIRDYSGANVLTF
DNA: TGTGCCAGTAGTATCCGGGACTATTCTGGGGCCAACGTCCTGACTTTC

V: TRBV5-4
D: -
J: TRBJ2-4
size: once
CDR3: CASSLYRAKNIQYF
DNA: TGTGCCAGCAGCTTGTACCGGGCCAAAAACATTCAGTACTTC

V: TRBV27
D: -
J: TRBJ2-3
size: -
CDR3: CASSLLGTISTDTQYF
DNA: TGTGCCAGCAGTTTATTGGGGACAATAAGCACAGATACGCAGTATTTT

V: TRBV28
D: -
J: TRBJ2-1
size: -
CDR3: CASSQGGGPLENEQFF
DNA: TGTGCCAGCAGTCAAGGGGGAGGTCCCTTGGAGAATGAGCAGTTCTTC